These 11 T cell receptor beta chains originate from one sample sequenced in a study of blood T cell repertoires in COVID-19. TCRdb's table, derived via immunoSEQ multiplex PCR, lists solely in-frame clones and lacks some. In the table there are about 270,000 clones, more than 80% of which are singletons. The sample consisted of PBMCs or T cells enriched from blood (not recorded which). The receptors stem from a woman aged 25 to 39 with acute COVID-19.

V gene TRBV4-2 combines with J gene TRBJ2-7, with 7 positions matching TRBD2. The junction had 8 bases not matched to a gene; V was cut back by 2 bases and J by 4 bases. Looked up from germline, CDR1 is LGHNA and CDR2 is YNFKEQ. The CDR3 extends over 15 amino acids. CDR3 in DNA: TGTGCCAGCAGCCAATCCGGGACTAACCTATACGAGCAGTACTTC. This translates into CASSQSGTNLYEQYF.

The rearrangement links TRBV5-1 to TRBJ1-2; a weak D match, TRBD1 (6 bases). Germline V gene data show CDR1 as SGHRS and CDR2 as YFSETQ. The CDR3 runs 13 residues. Trimming shortened V by 5 bases and J by 4 bases, and 12 bases separated the two germline ends. In DNA, the CDR3 is TGCGCCAGCAGTTACAGGGTTGGCTATGGCTACACCTTC. Its translation: CASSYRVGYGYTF. The variable domain in full, with the rest retrieved from reference TRBV5-1 and TRBJ1-2, is KAGVTQTPRYLIKTRGQQVTLSCSPISGHRSVSWYQQTPGQGLQFLFEYFSETQRNKGNFPGRFSGRQFSNSRSEMNVSTLELGDSALYLCASSYRVGYGYTFGSGTRLTVV.

The J gene is TRBJ1-4, the V gene TRBV6-5, with a weak D call TRBD1 (6 bases). CDR3 length equals 14 residues. Trimming removed 2 bases from V and 2 bases from J, with 6 bases in between. Germline V lookup: CDR1 MNHEY, CDR2 SVGAGI. The CDR3 DNA follows: TGTGCCAGCAGTTACGACAGGACTAATGAAAAACTGTTTTTT. This sequence encodes CASSYDRTNEKLFF.

V and J are TRBV19 and TRBJ1-5; 8 bases match TRBD1. Germline V gene lookup returns CDR1 LNHDA and CDR2 SQIVND (reference sequence). After removal of 4 bases from V and 9 bases from J, the junction contained 2 bases not matched to a gene. The length of the CDR3 is 12 residues. This CDR3 reads CASSRQGSPQHF. The CDR3, as DNA: TGTGCCAGTAGTAGACAGGGGTCGCCCCAGCATTTT. Using reference TRBV19 and TRBJ1-5 for the parts outside the CDR3, the full variable domain is DGGITQSPKYLFRKEGQNVTLSCEQNLNHDAMYWYRQDPGQGLRLIYYSQIVNDFQKGDIAEGYSVSREKKESFPLTVTSAQKNPTAFYLCASSRQGSPQHFGDGTRLSIL.

The chain is built from TRBV19 and TRBJ1-6, with 9 nucleotides matching TRBD1. V trimming: 10 bases; J trimming: 7 bases; junction bases outside the gene matches: 17. The CDR3 contains 17 residues. The V gene's germline CDR1 is LNHDA and CDR2 SQIVND (reference sequence). CDR3 loop: CAIRPGQGSWVNSPLHF. CDR3 coding DNA: TGTGCCATCCGACCGGGACAGGGCTCGTGGGTGAATTCACCCCTCCACTTT.

The rearrangement joins TRBV4-2 to TRBJ2-2; D gene ambiguous. With 5 bases removed from V and 1 base from J, the gap between germline ends came to 14 bases. The germline CDR1 and CDR2 sequences are LGHNA and YNFKEQ. This CDR3 is built from 16 residues. The CDR3 DNA reads TGTGCCAGCAGCAATCGCTATACGGGGAACACCGGGGAGCTGTTTTTT. Its translation is CASSNRYTGNTGELFF.

This sequence joins TRBV18 and TRBJ2-7, with 12 bases that match TRBD2. The CDR3 spans 16 residues. V dropped 4 bases and J dropped 7; count of bases not matched to a gene: 11. Germline lookup yields CDR1 KGHSH and CDR2 LQKENI. In DNA, the CDR3 is TGTGCCAGCTCACTAGGACTAGCGGGGCTCACAGGGGAGCAGTACTTC. Its translation is CASSLGLAGLTGEQYF.

This chain connects TRBV12-5 to TRBJ2-2; 9 bases are a match to TRBD1. After removal of 2 bases from V and 5 bases from J, the junction contained 15 bases not matched to a gene. The CDR3 consists of 19 residues. Germline V gives CDR1 LGHNT, CDR2 FRNRAP. The CDR3 sequence is CASGLPIHWDRDGTGELFF. The CDR3 DNA sequence: TGTGCTAGTGGTTTGCCTATACACTGGGACAGGGATGGGACCGGGGAGCTGTTTTTT.

V and J are TRBV2 and TRBJ2-7; perhaps TRBD2 as D (6 bases). The CDR3 has 12 residues. Germline-derived CDR1 and CDR2 are SNHLY and FYNNEI. Trimming shortened V by 10 bases and J by 5 bases, and 15 bases separated the two germline ends. The CDR3 spells CATGTAAHEQYF. CDR3 DNA sequence: TGTGCCACGGGGACTGCGGCCCACGAGCAGTACTTC. The complete variable domain, with remaining parts taken from reference TRBV2 and TRBJ2-7, reads EPEVTQTPSHQVTQMGQEVILRCVPISNHLYFYWYRQILGQKVEFLVSFYNNEISEKSEIFDDQFSVERPDGSNFTLKIRSTKLEDSAMYFCATGTAAHEQYFGPGTRLTVT.

Worth noting for this clone: This CDR3 is also generated by other DNA sequences in the sample. This chain links TRBV2 with TRBJ2-2; a weak D match, TRBD2 (6 bases). CDR1 SNHLY and CDR2 FYNNEI come from the germline V gene. The CDR3 is 15 amino acids. V was cut by 1 base and J by 0 bases, with 6 bases left in between. The chain's CDR3 is CASSEGGANTGELFF. The CDR3 bases are TGTGCCAGCAGTGAAGGCGGGGCGAACACCGGGGAGCTGTTTTTT.

In this sample, this clone turned up once. V is TRBV25-1 and J is TRBJ1-4; 7 bases are shared with TRBD1. Trimming cost V 3 bases and J 3 bases; bases outside gene matches: 4. Germline values: CDR1 MGHDK, CDR2 SYGVNS. This CDR3 spans 15 amino acids. CDR3: CASSEEGAANEKLFF. CDR3 bases: TGTGCCAGCAGTGAGGAGGGGGCTGCTAATGAAAAACTGTTTTTT.